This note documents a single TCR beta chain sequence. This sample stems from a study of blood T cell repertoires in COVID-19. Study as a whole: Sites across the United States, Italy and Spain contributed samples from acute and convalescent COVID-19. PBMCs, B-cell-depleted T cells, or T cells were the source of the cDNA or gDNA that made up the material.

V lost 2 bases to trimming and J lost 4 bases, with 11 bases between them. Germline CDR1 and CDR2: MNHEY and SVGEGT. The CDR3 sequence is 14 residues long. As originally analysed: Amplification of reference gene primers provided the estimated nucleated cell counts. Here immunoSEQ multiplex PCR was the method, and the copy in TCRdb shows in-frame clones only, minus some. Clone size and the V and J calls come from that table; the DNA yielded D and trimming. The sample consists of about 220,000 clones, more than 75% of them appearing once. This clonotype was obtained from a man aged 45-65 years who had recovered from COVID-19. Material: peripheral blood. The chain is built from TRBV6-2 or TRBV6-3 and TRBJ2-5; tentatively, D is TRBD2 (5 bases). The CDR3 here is CASSYGGGLETQYF. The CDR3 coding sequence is TGTGCCAGCAGTTACGGCGGAGGCCTAGAGACCCAGTACTTC.